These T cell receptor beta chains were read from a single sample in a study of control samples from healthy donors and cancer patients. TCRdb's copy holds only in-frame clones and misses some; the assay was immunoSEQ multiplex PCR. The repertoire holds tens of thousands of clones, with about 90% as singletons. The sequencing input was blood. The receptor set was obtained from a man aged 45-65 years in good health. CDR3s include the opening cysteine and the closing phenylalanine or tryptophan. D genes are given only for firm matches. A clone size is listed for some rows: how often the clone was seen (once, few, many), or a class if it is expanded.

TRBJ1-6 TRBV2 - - CASSVQSGNSPLHF TGTGCCAGCAGTGTTCAATCTGGGAATTCACCCCTCCACTTT
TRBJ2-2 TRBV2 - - CARRRGSNTGELFF TGTGCCAGGCGTCGGGGTTCGAACACCGGGGAGCTGTTTTTT
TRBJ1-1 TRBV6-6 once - CASSYVDGATEAFF TGTGCCAGCAGTTACGTGGACGGCGCCACTGAAGCTTTCTTT
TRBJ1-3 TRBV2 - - CASIERFPISGNTIYF TGTGCCAGCATCGAGAGATTTCCCATCTCTGGAAACACCATATATTTT
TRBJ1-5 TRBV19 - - CASSINGAPPQHF TGTGCCAGTAGTATCAATGGGGCCCCCCCGCAGCATTTT
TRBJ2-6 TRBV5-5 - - CASSGSVRRLSGANVLTF TGTGCCAGCAGCGGGAGCGTCAGACGACTCTCTGGGGCCAACGTCCTGACTTTC
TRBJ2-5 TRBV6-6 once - CASSYLNFGETQYF TGTGCCAGCAGTTACCTCAACTTCGGAGAGACCCAGTACTTC
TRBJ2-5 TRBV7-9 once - CASSLGGLETQYF TGTGCCAGCAGCTTAGGGGGCCTGGAGACCCAGTACTTC
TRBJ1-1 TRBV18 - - CASSPPLGRGRNTEAFF TGTGCCAGCTCACCACCCCTGGGGAGGGGTAGGAACACTGAAGCTTTCTTT
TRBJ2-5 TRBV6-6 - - CASNDRQGGFETQYF TGTGCCAGCAACGATCGGCAGGGGGGTTTTGAGACCCAGTACTTC
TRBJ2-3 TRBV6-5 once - CATTRLGTDTQYF TGTGCCACCACACGGCTTGGCACAGATACGCAGTATTTT
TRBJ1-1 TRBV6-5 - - CASSLKGVGGNTEAFF TGTGCCAGCAGTTTAAAGGGGGTCGGGGGCAACACTGAAGCTTTCTTT
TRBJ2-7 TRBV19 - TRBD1 CASSPRTGASYEQYF TGTGCCAGTTCCCCCCGGACAGGGGCTTCCTACGAGCAGTACTTC
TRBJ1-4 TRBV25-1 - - CASSGGLTEHTTNEKLFF TGTGCCAGCAGTGGGGGACTGACGGAACACACAACTAATGAAAAACTGTTTTTT
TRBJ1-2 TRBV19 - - CASSPTDNYGYTF TGTGCCAGTAGTCCAACCGATAACTATGGCTACACCTTC
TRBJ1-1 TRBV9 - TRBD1 CASSVQGGVTEAFF TGTGCCAGCAGCGTTCAGGGGGGAGTCACTGAAGCTTTCTTT
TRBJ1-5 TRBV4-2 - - CASSEQGEYSNQPQHF TGTGCCAGCAGCGAACAGGGAGAATATAGCAATCAGCCCCAGCATTTT
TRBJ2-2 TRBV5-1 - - CASSLALGVGELFF TGCGCCAGCAGCTTGGCCCTGGGGGTCGGGGAGCTGTTTTTT
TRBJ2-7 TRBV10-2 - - CASSEGEQYF TGCGCCAGCAGTGAGGGCGAGCAGTACTTC
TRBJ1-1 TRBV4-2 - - CASSQGDLNTEAFF TGTGCCAGCAGCCAAGGTGACCTCAACACTGAAGCTTTCTTT
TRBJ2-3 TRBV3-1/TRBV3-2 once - CASSQGRGGVQYF TGTGCCAGCAGCCAAGGCAGGGGGGGGGTGCAGTATTTT
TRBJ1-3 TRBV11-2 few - CASSLGGVSNTIYF TGTGCCAGCAGCTTAGGTGGCGTGTCGAACACCATATATTTT
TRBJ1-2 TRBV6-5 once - CASSTWSGNYTF TGTGCCAGCAGTACTTGGTCGGGGAACTACACCTTC
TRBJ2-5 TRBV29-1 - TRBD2 CSVAASTPGLAGGWVRETQYF TGCAGCGTTGCAGCTTCCACCCCGGGACTAGCGGGGGGGTGGGTCCGGGAGACCCAGTACTTC
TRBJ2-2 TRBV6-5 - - CASSDGGRAGELFF TGTGCCAGCAGCGACGGGGGAAGGGCCGGGGAGCTGTTTTTT
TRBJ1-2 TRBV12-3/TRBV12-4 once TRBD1 CASRPQGIYGYTF TGTGCCAGCAGGCCACAGGGGATCTATGGCTACACCTTC
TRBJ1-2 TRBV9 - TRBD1 CASSAGGQPNYGYTF TGTGCCAGCAGCGCGGGGGGACAGCCTAACTATGGCTACACCTTC
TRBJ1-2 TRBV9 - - CASSVDPDSNYGYTF TGTGCCAGCAGCGTAGACCCCGACAGTAACTATGGCTACACCTTC
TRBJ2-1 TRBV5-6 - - CASSPIKGVPYNEQFF TGTGCCAGCAGCCCGATTAAGGGGGTTCCTTACAATGAGCAGTTCTTC
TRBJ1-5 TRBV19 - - CASSIVGTGGNQPQHF TGTGCCAGTAGTATAGTAGGGACTGGAGGCAATCAGCCCCAGCATTTT
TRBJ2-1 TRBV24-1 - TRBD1 CATSDWTGVYNEQFF TGTGCCACCAGTGACTGGACAGGGGTATACAATGAGCAGTTCTTC
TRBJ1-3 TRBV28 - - CASGAGLGNTIYF TGTGCCAGCGGGGCGGGACTAGGAAACACCATATATTTT
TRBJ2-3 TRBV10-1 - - CASSESWDTQYF TGCGCCAGCAGTGAGTCATGGGATACGCAGTATTTT
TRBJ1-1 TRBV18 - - CASDIGVGTEAFF TGTGCCAGCGACATAGGGGTGGGAACTGAAGCTTTCTTT
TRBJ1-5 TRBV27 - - CASRDSYSNQPQHF TGTGCCAGCAGGGACAGTTATAGCAATCAGCCCCAGCATTTT
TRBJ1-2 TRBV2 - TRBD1 CASSTTLQGVGYGYTF TGTGCCAGCAGTACAACTCTACAGGGGGTAGGCTATGGCTACACCTTC
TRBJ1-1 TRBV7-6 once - CASSQHPRGAVRDTEAFF TGTGCCAGCAGTCAACACCCGCGTGGGGCAGTCCGTGACACTGAAGCTTTCTTT
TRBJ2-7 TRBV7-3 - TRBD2 CASSLSLPGGEQYF TGTGCCAGCAGCTTGAGCCTCCCGGGGGGGGAGCAGTACTTC
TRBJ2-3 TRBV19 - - CASSSPGITDTQYF TGTGCCAGTAGTAGTCCAGGGATCACAGATACGCAGTATTTT
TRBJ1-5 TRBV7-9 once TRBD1 CASSSGTEIGEGNQPQHF TGTGCCAGCAGCTCCGGGACAGAGATCGGGGAAGGCAATCAGCCCCAGCATTTT
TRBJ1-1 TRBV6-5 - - CASSKPGHGNTEAFF TGTGCCAGCAGTAAACCGGGACACGGGAACACTGAAGCTTTCTTT
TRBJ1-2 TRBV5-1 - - CASSPSPGTQLRGGYTF TGCGCCAGCAGCCCGTCTCCCGGGACACAGCTAAGAGGTGGCTACACCTTC
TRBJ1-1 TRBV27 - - CASSLAGRNTEAFF TGTGCCAGCAGTTTAGCAGGACGGAACACTGAAGCTTTCTTT
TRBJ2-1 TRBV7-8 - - CASSSGPGWVNEQFF TGTGCCAGCAGCTCCGGGCCCGGCTGGGTAAATGAGCAGTTCTTC
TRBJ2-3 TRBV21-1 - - CASSIQEAGKVGDTQYF TGTGCCAGCAGCATACAAGAAGCGGGGAAGGTCGGGGATACGCAGTATTTT
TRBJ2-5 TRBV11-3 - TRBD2 CASSSGTSGGSKETQYF TGTGCCAGCAGCTCCGGGACTAGCGGGGGGTCAAAGGAGACCCAGTACTTC
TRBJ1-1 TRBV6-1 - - CASSDNVNTEAFF TGTGCCAGCAGTGACAACGTGAACACTGAAGCTTTCTTT
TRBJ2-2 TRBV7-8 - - CATALYADRSELFF TGTGCCACAGCTTTATACGCCGATCGTTCAGAGCTGTTTTTT
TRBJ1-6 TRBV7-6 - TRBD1 CASSASDRGKGSPLHF TGTGCCAGCAGCGCTAGCGACAGGGGGAAAGGGTCACCCCTCCACTTT
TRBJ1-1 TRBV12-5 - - CASARTGPWNTEAFF TGTGCTAGTGCCCGAACGGGACCTTGGAACACTGAAGCTTTCTTT